The 4 T cell receptor beta chains given below trace back to one sample, sequenced in a study of shared clonotypes between healthy human individuals. The repertoire was sequenced with immunoSEQ multiplex PCR; TCRdb's copy has only in-frame clones and lacks some. The table has over a million clones, 78% seen once; the top ten hold around 0.61%. The source material was memory CD4+ T cells from PBMCs. Subset denoted: CD45RA-negative fraction. These receptors were collected from a young man in good health. Some clones in this sample may be carry-over from other donors' samples.

This clone was found a few times. The sample carries other DNA sequences with the same CDR3. V is TRBV30 and J is TRBJ2-5; D gene unclear. CDR1 and CDR2 (germline): GTSNPN, SVGIG (reference sequence). Trimming cost V 5 bases and J 2 bases, with 3 bases left between them. This CDR3 is built from 10 residues. CDR3 nucleotide sequence: TGTGCCTGGCGGCAAGAGACCCAGTACTTC. Protein sequence: CAWRQETQYF.

The chain is built from TRBV5-4 and TRBJ2-3, with D unresolved. V lost 5 bases and J lost 1, with 14 bases in between. CDR1 is SGHNT, CDR2 YYREEE, per germline (reference sequence). This CDR3 is built from 15 residues. The CDR3 reads CASRRREKGTDTQYF. CDR3 DNA sequence: TGTGCCAGCAGACGTAGGGAAAAGGGCACAGATACGCAGTATTTT.

This chain uses TRBV7-6 with TRBJ2-1, with D uncertain. This CDR3 contains 14 residues. The V and J ends lost 0 bases and 10 bases respectively, with 13 bases between them. Germline V gene lookup returns CDR1 SGHVS and CDR2 FNYEAQ. CDR3 loop: CASSLAGPQVEQFF. The CDR3 DNA follows: TGTGCCAGCAGCTTAGCCGGACCCCAGGTGGAGCAGTTCTTC. Looking up the rest from reference TRBV7-6 and TRBJ2-1 gives the full variable domain: GAGVSQSPRYKVTKRGQDVALRCDPISGHVSLYWYRQALGQGPEFLTYFNYEAQQDKSGLPNDRFSAERPEGSISTLTIQRTEQRDSAMYRCASSLAGPQVEQFFGPGTRLTVL.

The V gene is TRBV7-2, the J gene TRBJ1-2; weak D call: TRBD1 (6 bases). Trimming took off 4 bases at V and 5 bases at J, with 11 bases between the two ends. Germline lookup yields CDR1 SGHTA and CDR2 FQGNSA. The CDR3 has 13 amino acids. CDR3 in amino acids: CASSSGGGYGYTF. The DNA of the CDR3 is TGTGCCAGCAGCTCCGGGGGCGGGTATGGCTACACCTTC.